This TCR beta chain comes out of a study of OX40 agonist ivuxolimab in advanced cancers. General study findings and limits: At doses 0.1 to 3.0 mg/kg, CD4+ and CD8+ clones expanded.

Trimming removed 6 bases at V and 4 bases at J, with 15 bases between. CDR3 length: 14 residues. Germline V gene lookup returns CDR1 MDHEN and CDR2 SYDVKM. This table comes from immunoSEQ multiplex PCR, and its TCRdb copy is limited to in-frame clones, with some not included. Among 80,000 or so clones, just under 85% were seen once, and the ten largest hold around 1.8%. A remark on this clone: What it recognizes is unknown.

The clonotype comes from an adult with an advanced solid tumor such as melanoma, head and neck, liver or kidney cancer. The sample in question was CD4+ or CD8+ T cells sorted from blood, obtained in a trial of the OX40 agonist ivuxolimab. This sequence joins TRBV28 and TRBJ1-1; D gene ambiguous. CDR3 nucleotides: TGTGCCAGCAGGCCGGACTCGGGAGTCACTGAAGCTTTCTTT. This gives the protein CASRPDSGVTEAFF.